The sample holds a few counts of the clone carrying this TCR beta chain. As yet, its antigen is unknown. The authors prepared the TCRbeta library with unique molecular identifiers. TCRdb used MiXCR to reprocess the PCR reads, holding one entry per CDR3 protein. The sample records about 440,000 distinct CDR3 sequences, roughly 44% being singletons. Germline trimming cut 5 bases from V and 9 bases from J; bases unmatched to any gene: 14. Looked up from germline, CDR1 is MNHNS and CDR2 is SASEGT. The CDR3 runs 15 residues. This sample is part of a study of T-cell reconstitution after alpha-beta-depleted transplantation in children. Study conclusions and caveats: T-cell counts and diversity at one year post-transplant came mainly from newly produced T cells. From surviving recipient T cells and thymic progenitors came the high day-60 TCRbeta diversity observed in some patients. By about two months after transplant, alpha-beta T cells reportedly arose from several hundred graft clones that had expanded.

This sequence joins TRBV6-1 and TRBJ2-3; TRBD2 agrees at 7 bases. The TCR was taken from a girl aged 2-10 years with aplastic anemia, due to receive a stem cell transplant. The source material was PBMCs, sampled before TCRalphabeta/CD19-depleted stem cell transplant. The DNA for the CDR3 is TGTGCCAGCAGTCGGACCCAGCGGGGAGGAGGGACGCAGTATTTT. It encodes CASSRTQRGGGTQYF.